The 18 T cell receptor beta chains below come from one sample, sequenced in a study of blood T cell repertoires in COVID-19. This table comes from immunoSEQ multiplex PCR, and its TCRdb copy is limited to in-frame clones, with some not included. The table includes about 59,000 clones, 79% detected once. The sample taken for sequencing was peripheral blood. The receptors stem from a man in his fifties or sixties with acute or convalescent COVID-19.

This sequence joins TRBV10-3 and TRBJ2-5; D remains ambiguous. Germline lookup yields CDR1 ENHRY and CDR2 SYGVKD. V lost 6 bases to trimming and J lost 2 bases, with 10 bases between them. The CDR3 is 13 residues long. CDR3 in amino acids: CAISAASQETQYF. DNA of the CDR3: TGTGCCATCAGCGCGGCTAGTCAAGAGACCCAGTACTTC.

This chain links TRBV24-1 with TRBJ2-1; the D gene is possibly TRBD1 (6 bases). CDR3 length: 16 amino acids. Looked up from germline, CDR1 is KGHDR and CDR2 is SFDVKD. The germline V and J ends were trimmed by 2 bases and 4 bases, with 14 bases remaining between them. The CDR3 protein is CATSDSTGRTYNEQFF. In nucleotides, the CDR3 is TGTGCCACCAGTGATTCGACAGGCCGGACATACAATGAGCAGTTCTTC.

The rearrangement joins TRBV27 to TRBJ1-6; D is possibly TRBD1 (6 bases). From germline, CDR1 is MNHEY and CDR2 SMNVEV (reference sequence). The length of the CDR3 is 13 residues. The V gene lost 2 bases and the J gene lost 10 bases, with 9 bases spanning the gap. CDR3 amino acids: CASSLTGSSPLHF. As DNA, the CDR3 is TGTGCCAGCAGTTTAACAGGGTCCTCACCCCTCCACTTT.

The chain recombines TRBV9 with TRBJ2-3; 9 bases match TRBD2. CDR1 is SGDLS and CDR2 is YYNGEE in the germline V gene. This CDR3 region has 16 residues. V trimming: 3 bases; J trimming: 2 bases; junction bases outside the gene matches: 7. Written as DNA, the CDR3 is TGTGCCAGCAGCGCCCGGACTAGCGCCTCCACAGATACGCAGTATTTT. Protein: CASSARTSASTDTQYF.

V gene TRBV6-5 combines with J gene TRBJ2-1; 12 bases line up with TRBD2. V shed 6 bases and J 4 bases; nucleotides not matched to a gene: 4. The CDR3 runs 15 residues. Per the germline V gene, CDR1 is MNHEY and CDR2 is SVGAGI. CDR3 nucleotides: TGTGCCAGCAGGGGACTAGCGGGTACTTACAATGAGCAGTTCTTC. It yields the protein CASRGLAGTYNEQFF.

This clone was observed a single time. CDR3 in amino acids: CASSPLAGGSEQYF. The CDR3 coding sequence is TGTGCCAGCAGTCCACTAGCGGGAGGTAGCGAGCAGTACTTC. This chain joins TRBV27 and TRBJ2-7, with TRBD2 identical over 12 bases. The V gene end was trimmed by 5 bases and the J gene end by 6 bases; junction bases not matched to a gene: 5. The CDR3 length is 14 residues. Germline lookup yields CDR1 MNHEY and CDR2 SMNVEV (reference sequence).

The V call is TRBV11-2, the J call TRBJ2-1; 11 nucleotides align to TRBD2. Per the germline V gene, CDR1 is SGHAT and CDR2 is FQNNGV. The CDR3 loop spans 17 amino acids. Trimming at V came to 2 bases and at J to 1 base, leaving 4 bases not matched to a gene. Here the CDR3 DNA reads TGTGCCAGCAGCTTATTGGGGACTAGCGGTTCCTACAATGAGCAGTTCTTC. Translated, it gives CASSLLGTSGSYNEQFF. Based on the CDR3 plus reference TRBV11-2 and TRBJ2-1, the full variable domain is EAGVAQSPRYKIIEKRQSVAFWCNPISGHATLYWYQQILGQGPKLLIQFQNNGVVDDSQLPKDRFSAERLKGVDSTLKIQPAKLEDSAVYLCASSLLGTSGSYNEQFFGPGTRLTVL.

The chain has TRBV5-1 and TRBJ1-3; D is undetermined. V lost 5 bases, J lost 2 bases, and 11 bases lay in between. Germline V lookup: CDR1 SGHRS, CDR2 YFSETQ. The CDR3 consists of 14 residues. CDR3 coding DNA: TGCGCCAGCAGAATTGACTGGACTGGAAACACCATATATTTT. Amino acids: CASRIDWTGNTIYF.

V and J are TRBV4-1 and TRBJ2-3, with 9 nucleotides matching TRBD1. This CDR3 is 15 amino acids long. J was trimmed by 5 bases and V by 2 bases; bases with no gene match: 5. Germline V CDR1 and CDR2: MGHRA, YSYEKL. For the CDR3, the DNA is TGCGCCAGCAGCCAAAAGGGACAGGGAATAGATACGCAGTATTTT. Amino acid sequence: CASSQKGQGIDTQYF.

This chain uses TRBV2 with TRBJ2-7, with D hard to call. The CDR3 sequence is 12 residues long. V lost 4 bases and J 2 bases, leaving 6 bases between the germline ends. In germline, CDR1 is SNHLY, CDR2 FYNNEI. CDR3 nucleotide sequence: TGTGCCAGCAGTGTAAGCGCCTACGAGCAGTACTTC. Translated, it gives CASSVSAYEQYF.

This chain connects TRBV27 to TRBJ1-6, with D unresolved. This CDR3 comprises 13 residues. V dropped 5 bases and J dropped 8 bases, with 10 bases sitting between them. Germline V lookup: CDR1 MNHEY, CDR2 SMNVEV (reference sequence). CDR3: CASSPRRDSPLHF. CDR3 DNA sequence: TGTGCCAGCAGTCCAAGGAGGGATTCACCCCTCCACTTT.

The chain recombines TRBV7-8 with TRBJ2-1; 10 bases map to TRBD2. V shed 1 base and J 5 bases; nucleotides not matched to a gene: 2. The CDR3 has 15 residues. Per germline, CDR1 SGHVS and CDR2 FQNEAQ. CDR3 loop: CASSLDLAGDNEQFF. CDR3 in DNA: TGTGCCAGCAGCTTAGACCTAGCGGGGGACAATGAGCAGTTCTTC.

This clone was counted once. This chain links TRBV6-5 with TRBJ1-5; 8 bases agree with TRBD1. V shed 4 bases and J 6 bases; nucleotides not matched to a gene: 5. CDR3 length: 14 amino acids. Germline CDR1 reads MNHEY; CDR2 reads SVGAGI. The CDR3 sequence: CASSWTGSFQPQHF. Here the CDR3 DNA reads TGTGCCAGCAGTTGGACAGGGTCCTTTCAGCCCCAGCATTTT.

The rearrangement links TRBV7-9 to TRBJ2-5; TRBD1 agrees at 9 bases. CDR1 and CDR2 from the germline V gene are SEHNR and FQNEAQ (reference sequence). Unmatched junction bases numbered 6, after V lost 3 bases and J lost 4 bases. The CDR3 contains 15 residues. DNA of the CDR3: TGTGCCAGCAGCTTCGCGACAGGGGGTAGAGAGACCCAGTACTTC. This translates into CASSFATGGRETQYF.

The chain is built from TRBV5-1 and TRBJ2-1; D is unresolved. The germline gives CDR1 SGHRS, CDR2 YFSETQ. V lost 0 bases to trimming and J lost 0 bases, with 7 bases between them. The CDR3 runs to 15 residues. The CDR3 loop is CASSLESRSYNEQFF. The CDR3 DNA reads TGCGCCAGCAGCTTGGAGAGCCGCTCCTACAATGAGCAGTTCTTC.

The V call is TRBV3-1 (or the pseudogene TRBV3-2), the J call TRBJ1-5; 7 bases are a match to TRBD1. V shed 4 bases and J 3 bases; nucleotides not matched to a gene: 6. From germline, CDR1 is LGHDT and CDR2 YNNKEL (reference sequence). The CDR3 runs 15 residues. The CDR3 loop is CASSRSGTDNQPQHF. The CDR3 DNA follows: TGTGCCAGCAGCCGATCCGGGACAGACAATCAGCCCCAGCATTTT.

The chain employs TRBV11-2 and TRBJ1-1; 9 bases are shared with TRBD1. V was clipped by 3 bases and J by 3 bases; unmatched bases: 2. This CDR3 has 14 residues. CDR1 is SGHAT, CDR2 FQNNGV, per germline. The CDR3 protein is CASSLTGGDTEAFF. DNA for the CDR3: TGTGCCAGCAGCTTGACAGGGGGAGACACTGAAGCTTTCTTT.

The chain combines TRBV7-2 with TRBJ2-7; D not certain. CDR1 and CDR2 from the germline V gene are SGHTA and FQGNSA. Trimming took off 1 base at V and 2 bases at J, with 9 bases between the two ends. CDR3 length equals 14 residues. This chain's CDR3 is CASSLGGGTYEQYF. DNA for the CDR3: TGTGCCAGCAGCTTAGGCGGCGGAACCTACGAGCAGTACTTC.